The T cell receptor (beta chain) described here comes from a study of blood T cell repertoires in COVID-19 (TCRdb year 2020). Concerning the study at large: The collaborator samples originated in the United States, Italy and Spain and spanned the acute and convalescent phases of COVID-19. The prospective study material was composed of cDNA or gDNA derived from T cells, B-cell-depleted T cells, or PBMCs. The dataset comprised deeply sampled blood TCRbeta repertoires from subjects exposed to, actively infected with, or recovered from COVID-19. A freely available public database, intended as a resource for researchers studying the immune response to SARS-CoV-2, is where the repertoires were released. The samples were drawn from two sources: the first 160 participants of the ongoing ImmuneRACE study, and 1,000 to 1,500 subjects contributed by 6 global collaborators. A de-identified subject ID, COVID-19 status, age in years and sex were almost always included in the sample metadata. Where available, HLA class I and class II types were obtained from metadata supplied by the sample provider rather than from assay-based typing. Paper-wide results and their limitations: Clinical and demographic metadata were provided uncurated, with the amount varying by source and participant.

Worth noting for this clone: It lacks a known antigen. No base quality information exists; no much larger clone differs at one position.

The collaborating institutions used their own protocols to collect whole blood in K2EDTA tubes. Collaborator samples were shipped for TCRbeta analysis as frozen whole blood, isolated PBMCs, or DNA extracted from either sample type. The immunoSEQ Assay, a bias-controlled multiplex PCR, was used to amplify TCRbeta CDR3 regions from genomic DNA. Concerning the study's data processing: The number of nucleated cells in each sample was estimated by amplification of reference gene primers within the assay. Sequence reads were collapsed and filtered to measure the absolute abundance of every unique TCRbeta CDR3 rearrangement. For each sample, productive Simpson clonality was calculated as the square root of Simpson's diversity index across productive rearrangements. TCRdb retrieved this table from immuneACCESS and kept in-frame rearrangements only. Not all clones are present; in checked studies, unresolved V genes account for under half, and no reason is known for the remainder. V and J calls and clone size are those listed in that table; D and trimming were worked out from the DNA. The sample profile shows 200,000 to 300,000 clones; around 84% of them were found once. The top ten hold less than 5% of the sample.

Taken from the germline V gene (reference sequence), the CDR1 and CDR2 loops are MNHNY and SVGAGI. Including the terminal cysteine and phenylalanine, the CDR3 comprises 14 residues. Only the CDR3 region is kept as DNA, spanning 42 bases read in frame from base 1. Between the V and J ends, shortened by 0 bases and 4 bases respectively, the junction contains 9 bases. This clonotype was sampled from a man aged 60 to 75 with acute or convalescent COVID-19. The sequence is built from TRBV6-6 and TRBJ2-5; the D gene is possibly TRBD2, with 5 bases matching. Sequenced: peripheral blood. The nucleotides read TGTGCCAGCAGTTACTCGAGGGAAGGAGAGACCCAGTACTTC. It is translated as CASSYSREGETQYF.